This TCR beta chain was captured by sequencing in a study of cytomegalovirus exposure and HLA in healthy donors. Points from the study as a whole: In vitro assays verified that a few CMV-associated chains recognized CMV antigens specifically. A missense variant in DCLRE1C was later tied to TCR beta V- and J-gene trimming. Among TCR sequences, most were rare, though some public TCRs appeared in many donors.

The PCR ran on 60 Vbeta and 13 Jbeta primers. The repertoire was sequenced with immunoSEQ multiplex PCR; TCRdb's copy has only in-frame clones and lacks some. The data contain about 180,000 clones, around 79% of them singletons. There are 18 residues in the CDR3. The V gene's germline CDR1 is LGHNA and CDR2 YSLEER. V was pared by 5 bases and J by 4 bases, with 16 bases of the junction left unmatched. The table lists this clone with a few counts. Its specificity is not known. The sequence was obtained from a woman between 50 and 59 years old in good health and CMV-seronegative. Sequenced input: PBMCs. The rearrangement joins TRBV4-3 to TRBJ2-1; 8 bases map to TRBD2. The CDR3 reads CASSTEGPAGASYNEQFF. The CDR3 nucleotides read TGCGCCAGCAGCACTGAGGGGCCAGCGGGGGCCTCTTACAATGAGCAGTTCTTC.